The T cell receptor (beta chain) described here comes from a study of cytomegalovirus exposure and HLA in healthy donors. Study as a whole: The study placed around 80% of its 350 to 450 genotyped donors in the Caucasian-associated ancestry cluster.

At sampling all donors were nominally healthy, likely with unrecorded immune exposures. Regarding this clone: Other DNA sequences in this specimen translate into the identical CDR3.

Vbeta (60) and Jbeta (13) primers were used in the PCR. Libraries were prepared by immunoSEQ multiplex PCR; TCRdb keeps only in-frame clonotypes and omits some of them. The table has around 190,000 clones, around 84% seen once; the top ten hold 1.5% to 2%. Germline V CDR1 and CDR2: SGHVS, FNYEAQ. The CDR3 covers 13 residues. V was cut by 1 base and J by 5 bases, with 8 bases left in between. What was sequenced was PBMCs. This receptor was taken from a young woman in good health and CMV-seronegative. The chain has TRBV7-6 and TRBJ1-1, with no clear D. CDR3 in DNA: TGTGCCAGCAGCTTAGGAGGGAGGACTGAAGCTTTCTTT. This translates into CASSLGGRTEAFF.